Below, one TCR beta chain is given with its context. Antigen specificity is unknown. This entry belongs to a study of cytomegalovirus exposure and HLA in healthy donors. Study-level information: Out of about 180 million T cells, an earlier analysis found over 100 million unique TCR beta sequences in total. Regarding the study as a whole: A prior analysis recorded that most TCR beta V segments were productive about 87% or about 30% of the time. It was reported that the classifier diagnosed cytomegalovirus status with high specificity and sensitivity in both the original and validation cohorts. V- and J-gene trimming of TCR beta was linked (in a later analysis) to a missense DCLRE1C variant.

Both 60 Vbeta primers and 13 Jbeta primers went into the PCR. Here immunoSEQ multiplex PCR was the method, and the copy in TCRdb shows in-frame clones only, minus some. The table shows 200,000 to 250,000 clones, with 82% occurring only once. CDR1 is SQVTM and CDR2 is ANQGSEA in the germline V gene. The CDR3 covers 11 residues. This chain joins TRBV29-1 and TRBJ2-5; tentative D call: TRBD2 (5 bases). The end of the DNA is better explained by TRBJ2-7, so the J call may be wrong. The sequence derives from a woman between 40 and 55 years old in good health and CMV-seropositive. The sample comprised PBMCs. The CDR3: CSPPGIYEQYF. The CDR3 bases are TGCAGCCCCCCGGGAATCTACGAGCAGTACTTC.